This T cell receptor beta chain originates from a study of blood T cell repertoires in COVID-19. Only in-frame clones appear in the TCRdb table, and some are missing; sequencing was by immunoSEQ multiplex PCR. This table holds 65,000 to 80,000 clones, 80% to 90% found once. The length of the CDR3 is 14 residues. From germline, CDR1 is LGHDT and CDR2 YNNKEL (reference sequence). The V end was cut by 3 bases, the J end by 1 base, with 9 bases between. This receptor was taken from a man aged 45-65 years with active COVID-19. Sequencing used peripheral blood. V gene TRBV3-1 (or the pseudogene TRBV3-2) combines with J gene TRBJ1-1; D is possibly TRBD1 (5 bases). CDR3 DNA sequence: TGTGCCAGCAGCCAGTACGACAGGAACACTGAAGCTTTCTTT. Its translation: CASSQYDRNTEAFF.